The source of this T cell receptor (beta chain) is a study of early T cells in non-severe SARS-CoV-2 infection. Study-wide background: Bulk RNA isolated from unsorted whole blood underwent sequencing; chains were not paired.

J gave up 5 bases and V 0 bases, and 6 bases lay outside the gene matches. CDR3 length equals 17 residues. The germline V gene encodes CDR1 SGHRS and CDR2 YFSETQ. Unique molecular identifiers were affixed to single, distinct cDNA molecules. MiXCR, applied by TCRdb to the 5' RACE reads, yields one record per CDR3 protein. The table includes some 18,000 distinct CDR3 sequences, roughly 6% detected once. Regarding the study as a whole: The VDJdb matching leaned toward anti-spike CD8 responses and overlooked private and CD4 specificities.

This clonotype appeared many times. What it binds is unknown. The chain is built from TRBV5-1 and TRBJ2-1; 12 nucleotides agree with TRBD2. The clonotype comes from an adult who was a healthcare worker with PCR-confirmed SARS-CoV-2 infection or an uninfected control (not recorded which). What was sequenced was whole blood. CDR3 nucleotides: TGCGCCAGCAGCTTGGTTCTGGGACTAGCGGGCCACAATGAGCAGTTCTTC. This gives the protein CASSLVLGLAGHNEQFF.